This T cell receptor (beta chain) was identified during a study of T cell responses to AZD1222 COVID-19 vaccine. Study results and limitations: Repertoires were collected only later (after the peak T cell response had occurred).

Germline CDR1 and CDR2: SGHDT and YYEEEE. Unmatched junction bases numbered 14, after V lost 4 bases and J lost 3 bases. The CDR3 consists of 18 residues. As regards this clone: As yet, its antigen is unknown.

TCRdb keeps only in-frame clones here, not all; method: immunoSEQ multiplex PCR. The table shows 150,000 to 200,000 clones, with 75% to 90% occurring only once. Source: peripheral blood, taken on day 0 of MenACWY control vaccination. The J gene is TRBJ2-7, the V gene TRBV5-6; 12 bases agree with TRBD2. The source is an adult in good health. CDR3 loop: CASSRGLAGIQSHYEQYF. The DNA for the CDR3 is TGTGCCAGCAGCCGAGGACTAGCGGGGATTCAGAGCCACTACGAGCAGTACTTC.